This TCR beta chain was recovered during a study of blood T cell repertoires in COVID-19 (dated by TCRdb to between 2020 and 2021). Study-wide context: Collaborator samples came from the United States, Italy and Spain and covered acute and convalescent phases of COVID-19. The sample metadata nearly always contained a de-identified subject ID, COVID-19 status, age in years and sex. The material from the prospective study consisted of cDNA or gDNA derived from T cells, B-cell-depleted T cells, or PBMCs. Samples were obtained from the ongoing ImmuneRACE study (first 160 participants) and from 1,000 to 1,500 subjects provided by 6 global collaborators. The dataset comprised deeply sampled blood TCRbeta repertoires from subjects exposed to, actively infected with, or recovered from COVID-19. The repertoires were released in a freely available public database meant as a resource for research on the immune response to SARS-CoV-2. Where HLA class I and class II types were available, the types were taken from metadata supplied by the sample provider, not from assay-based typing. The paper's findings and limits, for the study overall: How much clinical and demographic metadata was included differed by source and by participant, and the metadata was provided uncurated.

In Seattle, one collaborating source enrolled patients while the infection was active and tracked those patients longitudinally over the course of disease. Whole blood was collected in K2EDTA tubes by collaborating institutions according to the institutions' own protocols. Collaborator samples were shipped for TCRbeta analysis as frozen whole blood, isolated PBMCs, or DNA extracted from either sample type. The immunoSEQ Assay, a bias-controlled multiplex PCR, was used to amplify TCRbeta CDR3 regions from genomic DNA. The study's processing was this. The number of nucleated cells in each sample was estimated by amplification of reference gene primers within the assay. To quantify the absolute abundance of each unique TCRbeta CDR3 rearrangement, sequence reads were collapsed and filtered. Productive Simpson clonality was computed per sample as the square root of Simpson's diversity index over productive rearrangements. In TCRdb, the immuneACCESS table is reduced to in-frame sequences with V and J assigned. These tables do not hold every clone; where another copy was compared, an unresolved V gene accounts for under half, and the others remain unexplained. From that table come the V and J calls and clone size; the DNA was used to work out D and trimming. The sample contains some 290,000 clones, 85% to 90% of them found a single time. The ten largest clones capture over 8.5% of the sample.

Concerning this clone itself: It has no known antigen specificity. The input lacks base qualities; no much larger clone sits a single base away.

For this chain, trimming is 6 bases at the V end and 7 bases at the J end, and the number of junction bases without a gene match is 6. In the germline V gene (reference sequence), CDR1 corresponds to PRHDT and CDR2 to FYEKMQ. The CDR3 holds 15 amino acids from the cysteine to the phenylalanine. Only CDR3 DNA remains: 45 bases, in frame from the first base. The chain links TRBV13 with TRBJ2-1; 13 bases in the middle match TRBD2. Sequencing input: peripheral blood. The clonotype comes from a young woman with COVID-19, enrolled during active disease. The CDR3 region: CASRLAGGPLNEQFF. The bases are TGTGCCAGCAGACTAGCGGGGGGGCCTCTTAATGAGCAGTTCTTC.